This TCR beta chain was recovered during a study of response to subunit inactivated influenza vaccine. About this clonotype: The antigen is undetermined.

MiXCR was run by TCRdb on the RT-PCR reads, yielding one entry per CDR3 protein. The table shows 700,000 to 800,000 distinct CDR3 sequences, with 18% occurring only once. This CDR3 region has 16 residues. Trimming left V 6 bases short and J 0 bases short, with 15 bases between. Overall study findings and caveats: There was a suggestion from the authors that each seasonal influenza vaccination recruits few new T cells.

The TCR was taken from a man in his forties or fifties who received an inactivated influenza vaccine. This chain uses TRBV12-3 or TRBV12-4 with TRBJ2-1, with D possibly TRBD2 on 6 matching bases. Sequences were derived from PBMCs from blood, sampled roughly 5 days after vaccination. CDR3 nucleotide sequence: TGTGCCAGCAGACCCGGGGGACCGAGCTCCTACAATGAGCAGTTCTTC. Translating gives CASRPGGPSSYNEQFF.